This T cell receptor (beta chain) emerged from a study of T-cell memory formation after mild COVID-19. Whole-study context: TCR clusters were largely donor specific.

Sample barcodes and UMIs were carried by the TCR alpha and TCR beta cDNA libraries that 5'RACE generated with constant-segment primers. TCRdb ran MiXCR on the 5' RACE reads and lists one entry per CDR3 protein. The sample has 450,000 to 650,000 distinct CDR3 sequences, 20% seen once. This clonotype was picked up a small number of times. The sequence was collected from an adult woman who had mild COVID-19 (a few samples of this study predate the infection). Cell type and time point are not known. Sequencing was performed on PBMCs or a T cell subset sorted from them (not recorded which).

For the CDR3, the DNA is TGTGCCAGCGGCGTCCAGATGGGGGGTTACGAGCAGTACTTC. It yields the protein CASGVQMGGYEQYF. The chain has TRBV7-8 and TRBJ2-7; the D gene is possibly TRBD2 (6 bases). Trimming took 8 bases from V and 4 from J, leaving 18 bases between them. Germline V gives CDR1 SGHVS, CDR2 FQNEAQ. CDR3 length equals 14 residues.